This T cell receptor (beta chain) stems from a study of cytomegalovirus exposure and HLA in healthy donors. About the study: Both the approximately 130 validation repertoires and the roughly 700 first-cohort repertoires used the same platform, as reported by a later analysis.

Comment on this clone: The target antigen is unknown.

The donors were part of the validation cohort of over a hundred subjects. That cohort was separate from the first cohort, which comprised about 670 subjects. Study-wide findings and caveats: Researchers counted roughly 150 TCR beta chains as cytomegalovirus-associated.

Here immunoSEQ multiplex PCR was the method, and the copy in TCRdb shows in-frame clones only, minus some. The top ten clones hold about 1.7% of a sample with roughly 150,000 clones, roughly 93% of them seen once. The CDR3 is 14 amino acids. From germline, CDR1 is SGHDT and CDR2 YYEEEE. V lost 3 bases, J lost 4 bases, and 12 bases lay in between. Sequencing used PBMCs. This TCR was sampled from a man younger than 30 in good health and CMV-seropositive. V and J are TRBV5-6 and TRBJ2-3, with D possibly TRBD2 on 6 matching bases. CDR3 sequence: CASSYRPGADTQYF. DNA for the CDR3: TGTGCCAGCAGCTACCGTCCGGGGGCAGATACGCAGTATTTT.